Listed here are 17 T cell receptor beta chains from one sample, sequenced in a study of cytomegalovirus exposure and HLA in healthy donors. Primers: 60 Vbeta forward and 13 Jbeta reverse. Produced via immunoSEQ multiplex PCR; TCRdb's table is partial and in-frame only. The repertoire includes some 190,000 clones, over 60% of them detected once, and over 2% sits in the top ten. Sequenced: PBMCs. These receptors were collected from a woman aged 25-40 years in good health and CMV-seropositive.

The V call is TRBV30, the J call TRBJ1-1; 7 bases align to TRBD1. Germline-derived CDR1 and CDR2 are GTSNPN and SVGIG (reference sequence). The CDR3 spans 15 residues. With V trimmed by 7 bases and J by 0 bases, 11 bases remained unmatched. DNA of the CDR3: TGTGCCTCTGCTAAGGGACAGTTCATGAACACTGAAGCTTTCTTT. Amino acids: CASAKGQFMNTEAFF.

This rearrangement joins TRBV7-9 to TRBJ2-6, with a possible D match to TRBD2 (8 bases). Trimming took 8 bases from V and 2 from J, leaving 25 bases between them. The CDR3 runs to 19 residues. The germline gives CDR1 SEHNR, CDR2 FQNEAQ (reference sequence). The CDR3: CASPLDGRGQMAGANVLTF. CDR3 nucleotides: TGTGCCAGCCCACTCGACGGGAGGGGGCAAATGGCTGGGGCCAACGTCCTGACTTTC.

This clone was seen more than once but under ten times. This chain connects TRBV18 to TRBJ2-5, with 8 positions matching TRBD2. Germline V gene data show CDR1 as KGHSH and CDR2 as LQKENI. The CDR3 length is 15 residues. V trimming: 2 bases; J trimming: 4 bases; junction bases outside the gene matches: 6. CDR3 protein: CASSPNGRAVETQYF. The DNA for the CDR3 is TGTGCCAGCTCACCAAACGGGAGGGCCGTAGAGACCCAGTACTTC.

To note about this clone: Different DNA sequences within this sample yield the same CDR3. The chain employs TRBV28 and TRBJ2-7; no definite D call. Germline V gene sequence: CDR1 MDHEN, CDR2 SYDVKM. The CDR3 length is 11 residues. V was clipped by 4 bases and J by 2 bases, with 3 bases between them. CDR3 in DNA: TGTGCCAGCAGTTCCACCTACGAGCAGTACTTC. Translation: CASSSTYEQYF.

This chain joins TRBV25-1 and TRBJ2-1; the match to TRBD2 covers 9 bases. From germline, CDR1 is MGHDK and CDR2 SYGVNS. Trimming at V came to 6 bases and at J to 8 bases, leaving 20 bases not matched to a gene. This CDR3 has 18 residues. The CDR3 DNA is TGTGCCAGCAGGGGACCTATGCGGGGGGGCCTCTACATCGATGAGCAGTTCTTC. Residues: CASRGPMRGGLYIDEQFF.

J is TRBJ2-7 and V is TRBV18; D remains unclear. Germline values: CDR1 KGHSH, CDR2 LQKENI. Trimming took 2 bases from V and 5 from J, leaving 7 bases between them. This CDR3 has 12 amino acids. CDR3 region: CASSPGTDEQYF. The DNA for the CDR3 is TGTGCCAGCTCACCAGGTACAGACGAGCAGTACTTC.

The chain links TRBV27 to TRBJ1-6; the D is unclear. Germline V gives CDR1 MNHEY, CDR2 SMNVEV (reference sequence). With 5 bases removed from V and 0 bases from J, the gap between germline ends came to 17 bases. The CDR3 runs 18 residues. The CDR3 coding sequence is TGTGCCAGCAGTCTAAGAGTCTTCCCGAGCTCCTATAATTCACCCCTCCACTTT. The encoded protein is CASSLRVFPSSYNSPLHF.

Written as DNA, the CDR3 is TGTGCCATCAGTGGGACGCGGGTTAGGGCGCAAGAGACCCAGTACTTC. Its protein is CAISGTRVRAQETQYF. The chain carries TRBV10-3 and TRBJ2-5; D might be TRBD2 (5 bases). This CDR3 has 16 residues. Trimming stripped 4 bases from V and 2 bases from J, with 17 bases between. In germline, CDR1 is ENHRY, CDR2 SYGVKD.

This chain uses TRBV5-5 with TRBJ2-5, with TRBD2 matching 16 bases. Trimming at V came to 5 bases and at J to 2 bases, leaving 9 bases not matched to a gene. Germline values: CDR1 SGHKS, CDR2 YYEKEE (reference sequence). The CDR3 totals 18 residues. The DNA for the CDR3 is TGTGCCAGCAGTTCGGGACTAGCGGGGGGGGTGCAGCAAGAGACCCAGTACTTC. It translates to CASSSGLAGGVQQETQYF. Variable domain in full (rest from reference TRBV5-5 and TRBJ2-5): DAGVTQSPTHLIKTRGQQVTLRCSPISGHKSVSWYQQVLGQGPQFIFQYYEKEERGRGNFPDRFSARQFPNYSSELNVNALLLGDSALYLCASSSGLAGGVQQETQYFGPGTRLLVL.

The rearrangement links TRBV7-8 to TRBJ1-1; no reliable D call. Germline V gene sequence: CDR1 SGHVS, CDR2 FQNEAQ. The CDR3 runs to 14 residues. Trimming cost V 1 base and J 7 bases, with 13 bases left between them. CDR3 DNA: TGTGCCAGCAGCTTAGGCCCTGGGGAGGGTGAAGCTTTCTTT. Its translation is CASSLGPGEGEAFF. The whole variable domain, remainder taken from reference TRBV7-8 and TRBJ1-1, is GAGVSQSPRYKVAKRGQDVALRCDPISGHVSLFWYQQALGQGPEFLTYFQNEAQLDKSGLPSDRFFAERPEGSVSTLKIQRTQQEDSAVYLCASSLGPGEGEAFFGQGTRLTVV.

The rearrangement joins TRBV5-1 to TRBJ2-7, with 10 positions matching TRBD2. The ends lost 2 bases at V and 5 bases at J; junction bases unmatched: 4. Per the germline V gene, CDR1 is SGHRS and CDR2 is YFSETQ. The CDR3 totals 14 residues. The CDR3 region is CASSFGTSVNEQYF. CDR3 DNA sequence: TGCGCCAGCAGCTTTGGGACTAGCGTCAACGAGCAGTACTTC.

CDR3: CASSLGQGADTQYF. CDR3 nucleotide sequence: TGTGCCAGCAGCTTGGGACAGGGGGCAGATACGCAGTATTTT. The chain links TRBV5-4 to TRBJ2-3; 9 nucleotides align to TRBD1. The CDR3 spans 14 residues. V shed 0 bases, J shed 4 bases, and the junction held 0 bases outside the gene matches. Per the germline V gene, CDR1 is SGHNT and CDR2 is YYREEE (reference sequence).

V is TRBV19 and J is TRBJ2-7, with D possibly matching TRBD2 (7 bases). In germline, CDR1 is LNHDA, CDR2 SQIVND (reference sequence). V shed 5 bases and J shed 7 bases, with 15 bases lying between them. The CDR3 length is 13 residues. The CDR3 is CASSGQGRGEQYF. CDR3 bases: TGTGCCAGTAGTGGCCAGGGGCGGGGGGAGCAGTACTTC. The full variable domain, its missing parts supplied by reference TRBV19 and TRBJ2-7, is DGGITQSPKYLFRKEGQNVTLSCEQNLNHDAMYWYRQDPGQGLRLIYYSQIVNDFQKGDIAEGYSVSREKKESFPLTVTSAQKNPTAFYLCASSGQGRGEQYFGPGTRLTVT.

The V and J genes are TRBV28 and TRBJ1-5; D is perhaps TRBD1 (5 bases). Trimming removed 10 bases at V and 3 bases at J, with 10 bases between. The CDR3 contains 12 residues. Germline V gene sequence: CDR1 MDHEN, CDR2 SYDVKM. The chain's CDR3 is CATQGSNQPQHF. CDR3 in DNA: TGTGCCACCCAGGGATCCAATCAGCCCCAGCATTTT.

This clone counts as medium-sized. The CDR3, as DNA: TGTGCCAGCAGCTTTGCTAGCGGGAGGTGGAGCTCCTACAATGAGCAGTTCTTC. Translated: CASSFASGRWSSYNEQFF. The chain uses TRBV11-1 and TRBJ2-1, with TRBD2 identical over 11 bases. Looked up from germline, CDR1 is SGHAT and CDR2 is FQDESV (reference sequence). The CDR3 length is 18 residues. V was clipped by 3 bases and J by 0 bases; unmatched bases: 7.

V usage is TRBV9 and J usage is TRBJ1-2, with 10 nucleotides matching TRBD1. J gave up 7 bases and V 0 bases, and 6 bases lay outside the gene matches. The CDR3 sequence is 15 residues long. The germline V gene has CDR1 SGDLS and CDR2 YYNGEE. CDR3 sequence: CASSVASGQGFGYTF. In nucleotides, the CDR3 is TGTGCCAGCAGCGTAGCTTCGGGACAGGGGTTTGGCTACACCTTC.

The rearrangement joins TRBV2 to TRBJ1-5; D gene ambiguous. In germline, CDR1 is SNHLY, CDR2 FYNNEI. V lost 5 bases, J lost 6 bases, and 14 bases lay in between. CDR3 size: 14 residues. The CDR3 sequence is CASSLQFMAQPQHF. DNA for the CDR3: TGTGCCAGCAGTCTACAGTTTATGGCTCAGCCCCAGCATTTT.